This TCR beta chain derives from a study of cytomegalovirus exposure and HLA in healthy donors. Study results and limitations: Previous analysis showed most TCR beta V segments were productive about 87% or about 30% of the time.

Use of 60 Vbeta and 13 Jbeta primers characterized the PCR. Profiled with immunoSEQ multiplex PCR; TCRdb holds only in-frame clones, not every one. The sample lists about 110,000 clones, roughly 80% occurring once. Worth noting for this clone: Its antigen remains unidentified.

The length of the CDR3 is 14 residues. V was clipped by 8 bases and J by 0 bases, with 10 bases between them. Looked up from germline, CDR1 is LNHDA and CDR2 is SQIVND (reference sequence). The specimen sequenced was PBMCs. The J gene is TRBJ2-2, the V gene TRBV19; perhaps TRBD2 as D (6 bases). This clonotype was sampled from a man between 25 and 39 years old in good health and CMV-seropositive. The CDR3 sequence: CASRRGTNTGELFF. The CDR3, as DNA: TGTGCCAGTCGCCGGGGGACGAACACCGGGGAGCTGTTTTTT.